This is a list of T cell receptor beta chains from one sample in a study of cytomegalovirus exposure and HLA in healthy donors. Measured with immunoSEQ multiplex PCR; TCRdb has only the in-frame clones, and not every one. The sample lists about 89,000 clones, 64% seen once, with 2.3% in the top ten. The sequencing input was PBMCs. The receptors come from a human donor in good health. The CDR3 runs from the conserved cysteine through the conserved F or W. A D gene is named only where the DNA matches it firmly. Size is omitted from some rows. Given values are once, few, many or a class for expanded clones.

clone size	D gene	V gene	J gene	CDR3 DNA	CDR3 protein
NA	NA	TRBV11-3	TRBJ2-1	TGTGCCAGCAGCTCTAGGCCTAGGAATGAGCAGTTCTTC	CASSSRPRNEQFF
NA	NA	TRBV5-1	TRBJ2-1	TGCGCCAGCAGCAGCGCAGGGGGGTCATCCTACAATGAGCAGTTCTTC	CASSSAGGSSYNEQFF
NA	TRBD1	TRBV9	TRBJ2-1	TGTGCCAGCAGCCTTCTGGACAGGGTTTATCCCAATGAGCAGTTCTTC	CASSLLDRVYPNEQFF
NA	TRBD1	TRBV18	TRBJ1-1	TGTGCCAGCTCACGAAGCCAGGGGGCTGCTGAAGCTTTCTTT	CASSRSQGAAEAFF
NA	NA	TRBV19	TRBJ2-1	TGTGCCAGTAGTATAGATACTGAGTTCCAGTTCTTC	CASSIDTEFQFF
NA	TRBD1	TRBV7-9	TRBJ1-5	TGTGCCAGCAGCTTCCAAGTGGGACAGGGTTGGGTTCAGCCCCAGCATTTT	CASSFQVGQGWVQPQHF
once	NA	TRBV27	TRBJ2-1	TGTGCCAGCACCCGGGACAGCCTCCTGGGAGGCTCCTACAATGAGCAGTTCTTC	CASTRDSLLGGSYNEQFF
NA	NA	TRBV10-3	TRBJ2-2	TGTGCCATCAGTGAAGGGTGGAGGGAGGATTCCGGGGAGCTGTTTTTT	CAISEGWREDSGELFF
NA	TRBD1	TRBV4-1	TRBJ2-6	TGCGCCAGCAGCCAAGATGGGGCGGACAGGGGGCCTGGGGCCAACGTCCTGACTTTC	CASSQDGADRGPGANVLTF
NA	TRBD1	TRBV7-9	TRBJ2-7	TGTGCCAGCAGTCGACAGGGAACGGTGGAGCAGTACTTC	CASSRQGTVEQYF